Shown below are 28 T cell receptor beta chains from a single sample sequenced in a study of blood T cell repertoires in COVID-19. The protocol was immunoSEQ multiplex PCR, while the TCRdb copy is restricted to in-frame clones and leaves out a portion. Among about 190,000 clones listed, more than 75% were seen once. The source material was peripheral blood. The receptors derive from a human donor in a cohort sampled during active COVID-19.

This clone has more than one count but fewer than ten. V gene TRBV10-1 combines with J gene TRBJ2-2; the D gene is possibly TRBD1 (6 bases). Germline V gives CDR1 WNHNN, CDR2 SYGVQD (reference sequence). Trimming removed 4 bases at V and 5 bases at J, with 17 bases between. The length of the CDR3 is 16 residues. The CDR3 DNA sequence: TGCGCCAGCAGTGTAGCTTCCAGGGGACGAACCGGGGAGCTGTTTTTT. It encodes CASSVASRGRTGELFF.

This clone was picked up one time. The chain joins TRBV28 to TRBJ2-3; D possibly corresponds to TRBD2 (5 bases). Trimming shortened V by 2 bases and J by 0 bases, and 9 bases separated the two germline ends. The CDR3 runs 15 residues. Per the germline V gene, CDR1 is MDHEN and CDR2 is SYDVKM. The CDR3 is CASSLSVASTDTQYF. The CDR3, as DNA: TGTGCCAGCAGTTTAAGCGTAGCGAGCACAGATACGCAGTATTTT.

The rearrangement links TRBV7-9 to TRBJ2-5; D might be TRBD2 (6 bases). Germline V gene data show CDR1 as SEHNR and CDR2 as FQNEAQ (reference sequence). The CDR3 totals 15 residues. V lost 0 bases, J lost 2 bases, and 10 bases lay in between. CDR3 coding DNA: TGTGCCAGCAGCTTAGCTAGCGGAAGGCAAGAGACCCAGTACTTC. The encoded protein is CASSLASGRQETQYF.

The genes are TRBV7-9 and TRBJ1-4, with D possibly TRBD1 on 5 matching bases. V was trimmed by 4 bases and J by 8 bases, leaving 14 bases between them. The CDR3 has 14 residues. CDR1 is SEHNR, CDR2 FQNEAQ, per germline (reference sequence). The CDR3 bases are TGTGCCAGCAGCTCGGGGGTCCTGGGGGAAAAACTGTTTTTT. Amino acids: CASSSGVLGEKLFF. Using reference TRBV7-9 and TRBJ1-4 for the parts outside the CDR3, the full variable domain is DTGVSQNPRHKITKRGQNVTFRCDPISEHNRLYWYRQTLGQGPEFLTYFQNEAQLEKSRLLSDRFSAERPKGSFSTLEIQRTEQGDSAMYLCASSSGVLGEKLFFGSGTQLSVL.

The chain employs TRBV30 and TRBJ2-5, with D tentatively TRBD1 (6 bases). V was pared by 1 base and J by 13 bases, with 19 bases between. CDR3 length equals 13 residues. Germline assignment: CDR1 GTSNPN and CDR2 SVGIG (reference sequence). The CDR3: CAWSAKQGRMMYF. Here the CDR3 DNA reads TGTGCCTGGAGTGCTAAACAGGGCCGGATGATGTACTTC.

The chain recombines TRBV5-1 with TRBJ2-5, with TRBD1 matching 10 bases. The trim removed 4 bases at V and 4 bases at J, leaving 7 bases unmatched. Per the germline V gene, CDR1 is SGHRS and CDR2 is YFSETQ. This CDR3 spans 15 amino acids. CDR3 amino acids: CASSGGQGWAETQYF. CDR3 bases: TGCGCCAGCAGCGGGGGACAGGGGTGGGCAGAGACCCAGTACTTC.

J is TRBJ2-1 and V is TRBV7-2; 9 bases are shared with TRBD1. This CDR3 has 16 amino acids. Per the germline V gene, CDR1 is SGHTA and CDR2 is FQGNSA. V lost 1 base, J lost 3 bases, and 4 bases stayed unmatched. CDR3 region: CASSLGQGVGYNEQFF. The CDR3 DNA sequence: TGTGCCAGCAGCTTAGGACAGGGGGTCGGCTACAATGAGCAGTTCTTC. The full variable domain, completed using reference TRBV7-2 and TRBJ2-1, is GAGVSQSPSNKVTEKGKDVELRCDPISGHTALYWYRQSLGQGLEFLIYFQGNSAPDKSGLPSDRFSAERTGGSVSTLTIQRTQQEDSAVYLCASSLGQGVGYNEQFFGPGTRLTVL.

V is TRBV5-1 and J is TRBJ2-5, with D unresolved. CDR1 is SGHRS and CDR2 is YFSETQ in the germline V gene. The CDR3 is 13 residues long. Trimming took off 0 bases at V and 2 bases at J, with 5 bases between the two ends. Here the CDR3 DNA reads TGCGCCAGCAGCTTGGGAACACAAGAGACCCAGTACTTC. Its translation is CASSLGTQETQYF.

The V and J genes are TRBV11-2 and TRBJ2-1, with 8 bases identical to TRBD1. The J segment lost 3 bases and the V segment lost 3 bases, leaving 4 bases of the junction unmatched. Germline V gene data show CDR1 as SGHAT and CDR2 as FQNNGV. The CDR3 sequence is 15 residues long. The CDR3 loop reads CASSFADRVYNEQFF. CDR3 nucleotides: TGTGCCAGCAGCTTCGCGGACAGGGTCTACAATGAGCAGTTCTTC.

This clone was detected once. V usage is TRBV5-1 and J usage is TRBJ2-2, with D possibly TRBD2 on 5 matching bases. Germline CDR1 is SGHRS and CDR2 is YFSETQ. The V and J ends lost 1 base and 3 bases respectively, with 10 bases between them. The CDR3 totals 15 residues. CDR3 protein: CASSLRVDYTGELFF. CDR3 DNA: TGCGCCAGCAGCTTGAGGGTGGACTACACCGGGGAGCTGTTTTTT.

The chain has TRBV20-1 and TRBJ1-2; D is ambiguous. Trimming pared 6 bases from V and 4 bases from J, leaving 9 bases between. The germline V gene has CDR1 DFQATT and CDR2 SNEGSKA (reference sequence). This CDR3 has 11 residues. CDR3 protein: CSAARVYGYTF. CDR3 bases: TGCAGTGCCGCGCGGGTCTATGGCTACACCTTC.

The chain couples TRBV27 to TRBJ1-2, with TRBD1 matching over 10 bases. This CDR3 has 16 amino acids. V trimming: 5 bases; J trimming: 3 bases; junction bases outside the gene matches: 9. CDR1 and CDR2 (germline): MNHEY, SMNVEV (reference sequence). The CDR3 nucleotides read TGTGCCAGCAGTGGGTGGCGGGGACAGGGGTACTATGGCTACACCTTC. It specifies CASSGWRGQGYYGYTF.

CDR3 in amino acids: CASSSWTGEAFF. DNA for the CDR3: TGTGCCAGCAGTTCTTGGACAGGCGAAGCTTTCTTT. The chain has TRBV6-5 and TRBJ1-1; 7 nucleotides match TRBD1. The CDR3 extends over 12 amino acids. Unmatched junction bases numbered 4, after V lost 4 bases and J lost 8 bases. CDR1 and CDR2 (germline): MNHEY, SVGAGI.

This chain connects TRBV11-2 to TRBJ2-7; unclear D gene. The V end was cut by 1 base, the J end by 4 bases, with 8 bases between. The CDR3 spans 13 residues. Germline V gene sequence: CDR1 SGHAT, CDR2 FQNNGV. CDR3 amino acids: CASSLGSRYEQYF. The CDR3 nucleotides read TGTGCCAGCAGCTTAGGGAGTAGGTACGAGCAGTACTTC.

The rearrangement joins TRBV5-6 to TRBJ1-6, with 12 bases that match TRBD1. Trimming cost V 3 bases and J 7 bases; bases outside gene matches: 8. The CDR3 spans 17 residues. Germline V lookup: CDR1 SGHDT, CDR2 YYEEEE. The CDR3 nucleotides are TGTGCCAGCAGCTCACCGGGACAGGGGGCTCTAAATTCACCCCTCCACTTT. It specifies CASSSPGQGALNSPLHF.

The chain carries TRBV7-2 and TRBJ1-2; a weak D match, TRBD1 (5 bases). Germline assignment: CDR1 SGHTA and CDR2 FQGNSA. The V and J ends lost 7 bases and 0 bases respectively, with 18 bases between them. The CDR3 length is 16 residues. The chain's CDR3 is CASTVRDSLSNYGYTF. The DNA of the CDR3 is TGTGCCAGCACTGTCCGCGACAGTCTCTCTAACTATGGCTACACCTTC. The whole variable domain, filled in from reference TRBV7-2 and TRBJ1-2, reads GAGVSQSPSNKVTEKGKDVELRCDPISGHTALYWYRQSLGQGLEFLIYFQGNSAPDKSGLPSDRFSAERTGGSVSTLTIQRTQQEDSAVYLCASTVRDSLSNYGYTFGSGTRLTVV.

The J gene is TRBJ1-1, the V gene TRBV6-5, with TRBD1 as a possible D gene (6 bases). In germline, CDR1 is MNHEY, CDR2 SVGAGI. The CDR3 is made up of 15 amino acids. V dropped 3 bases and J dropped 0 bases, with 11 bases sitting between them. Written as DNA, the CDR3 is TGTGCCAGCAGTTATTCAGGGGCTGTGAACACTGAAGCTTTCTTT. This codes for CASSYSGAVNTEAFF.

CDR3 sequence reads: CASSQGGLAGVKEQFF. The CDR3 bases are TGTGCCAGCAGCCAGGGGGGCCTAGCGGGAGTTAAAGAGCAGTTCTTC. This chain connects TRBV14 to TRBJ2-1; TRBD2 aligns across 10 bases. This CDR3 is 16 amino acids long. CDR1 and CDR2 (germline): SGHDN, FVKESK. The ends lost 3 bases at V and 10 bases at J; junction bases unmatched: 12.

The chain is built from TRBV30 and TRBJ1-2, with TRBD1 identical over 8 bases. The germline gives CDR1 GTSNPN, CDR2 SVGIG (reference sequence). This CDR3 spans 10 amino acids. After removal of 5 bases from V and 7 bases from J, the junction contained 0 bases not matched to a gene. Here the CDR3 reads CAWDRGGYTF. For the CDR3, the DNA is TGTGCCTGGGACAGGGGTGGCTACACCTTC.

V usage is TRBV19 and J usage is TRBJ1-2; perhaps TRBD1 as D (5 bases). V lost 1 base and J 6 bases, leaving 9 bases between the germline ends. CDR1 is LNHDA and CDR2 is SQIVND in the germline V gene (reference sequence). This CDR3 has 13 residues. The CDR3: CASSIAQGNGYTF. Here the CDR3 DNA reads TGTGCCAGTAGTATAGCCCAGGGTAATGGCTACACCTTC.

The chain links TRBV11-2 to TRBJ2-3; TRBD1 agrees at 7 bases. This CDR3 comprises 15 residues. CDR1 and CDR2 (germline): SGHAT, FQNNGV. J was trimmed by 6 bases and V by 2 bases; bases with no gene match: 8. The CDR3 is CASSLWKGALDTQYF. The DNA of the CDR3 is TGTGCCAGCAGCTTATGGAAGGGGGCGCTGGATACGCAGTATTTT. The full variable domain, its missing parts supplied by reference TRBV11-2 and TRBJ2-3, is EAGVAQSPRYKIIEKRQSVAFWCNPISGHATLYWYQQILGQGPKLLIQFQNNGVVDDSQLPKDRFSAERLKGVDSTLKIQPAKLEDSAVYLCASSLWKGALDTQYFGPGTRLTVL.

The count of this clone is one. This chain links TRBV4-3 with TRBJ2-2, with 11 bases lining up with TRBD1. This CDR3 region has 17 residues. V shed 0 bases and J 7 bases; nucleotides not matched to a gene: 7. Per germline, CDR1 LGHNA and CDR2 YSLEER. In nucleotides, the CDR3 is TGCGCCAGCAGCCAAGAAGGGACAGGGGGAAGGGTCGGGGAGCTGTTTTTT. This codes for CASSQEGTGGRVGELFF.

The V call is TRBV9, the J call TRBJ1-3; D is possibly TRBD1 (5 bases). Trimming stripped 0 bases from V and 0 bases from J, with 13 bases between. The germline CDR1 and CDR2 sequences are SGDLS and YYNGEE. The CDR3 has 17 amino acids. The CDR3 DNA is TGTGCCAGCAGCGTAGGGGCAGGGAGGACCTCTGGAAACACCATATATTTT. Translated: CASSVGAGRTSGNTIYF.

The chain carries TRBV29-1 and TRBJ2-1; TRBD2 is a possible D gene (5 bases). Germline V lookup: CDR1 SQVTM, CDR2 ANQGSEA. This CDR3 has 12 amino acids. The V and J ends lost 5 bases and 2 bases respectively, with 7 bases between them. CDR3 amino acids: CSVRTAYNEQFF. Here the CDR3 DNA reads TGCAGCGTTCGGACTGCCTACAATGAGCAGTTCTTC.

J is TRBJ2-5 and V is TRBV2, with 9 bases that match TRBD2. In germline, CDR1 is SNHLY, CDR2 FYNNEI. CDR3 length: 15 amino acids. Trimming removed 1 base from V and 3 bases from J; junction bases left unmatched: 3. CDR3 protein: CASSEGLAGEETQYF. The CDR3 DNA follows: TGTGCCAGCAGTGAAGGCTTAGCGGGAGAAGAGACCCAGTACTTC.

A single count supports this clone. V is TRBV6-5 and J is TRBJ2-7; 8 nucleotides align to TRBD2. This CDR3 is built from 15 residues. V was pared by 5 bases and J by 1 base, with 7 bases of the junction left unmatched. Looked up from germline, CDR1 is MNHEY and CDR2 is SVGAGI. CDR3 loop: CASSPSGRGSYEQYF. As DNA, the CDR3 is TGTGCCAGCAGTCCGAGCGGGAGAGGTTCCTACGAGCAGTACTTC.

The chain uses TRBV7-8 and TRBJ2-6; D unclear. The CDR3 sequence is 16 residues long. Trimming removed 1 base at V and 1 base at J, with 8 bases between. From germline, CDR1 is SGHVS and CDR2 FQNEAQ. The CDR3 nucleotides read TGTGCCAGCAGCTTAGTGGAGCTTTCTGGGGCCAACGTCCTGACTTTC. This translates into CASSLVELSGANVLTF.

The genes are TRBV2 and TRBJ2-7, with a weak D call TRBD2 (6 bases). The CDR3 extends over 13 amino acids. CDR1 and CDR2 from the germline V gene are SNHLY and FYNNEI. Trimming left V 3 bases short and J 6 bases short, with 12 bases between. DNA of the CDR3: TGTGCCAGCAGTGATGGAGGGAGCGGCGAGCAGTACTTC. Amino acid sequence: CASSDGGSGEQYF.